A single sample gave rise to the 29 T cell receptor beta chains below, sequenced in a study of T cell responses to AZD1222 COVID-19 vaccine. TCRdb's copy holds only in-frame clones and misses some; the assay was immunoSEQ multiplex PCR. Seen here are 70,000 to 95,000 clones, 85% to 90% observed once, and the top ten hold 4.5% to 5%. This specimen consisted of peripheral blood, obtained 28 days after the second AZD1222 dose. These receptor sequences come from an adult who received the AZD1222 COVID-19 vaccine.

The CDR3 DNA is TGTGCCAGCAGTGGTGGGGACAGATCCACTGAAGCTTTCTTT. The encoded protein is CASSGGDRSTEAFF. The gene calls are TRBV2 and TRBJ1-1; the match to TRBD1 covers 7 bases. Germline V gene sequence: CDR1 SNHLY, CDR2 FYNNEI. The CDR3 spans 14 residues. J gave up 4 bases and V 4 bases, and 6 bases lay outside the gene matches. Filled out from reference TRBV2 and TRBJ1-1, the complete variable domain reads EPEVTQTPSHQVTQMGQEVILRCVPISNHLYFYWYRQILGQKVEFLVSFYNNEISEKSEIFDDQFSVERPDGSNFTLKIRSTKLEDSAMYFCASSGGDRSTEAFFGQGTRLTVV.

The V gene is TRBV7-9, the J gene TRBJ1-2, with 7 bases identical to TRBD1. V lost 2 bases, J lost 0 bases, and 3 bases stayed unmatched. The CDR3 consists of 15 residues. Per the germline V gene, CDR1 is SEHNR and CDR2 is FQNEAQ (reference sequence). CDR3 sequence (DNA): TGTGCCAGCAGCTTACCGGGACAGTCTAACTATGGCTACACCTTC. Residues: CASSLPGQSNYGYTF.

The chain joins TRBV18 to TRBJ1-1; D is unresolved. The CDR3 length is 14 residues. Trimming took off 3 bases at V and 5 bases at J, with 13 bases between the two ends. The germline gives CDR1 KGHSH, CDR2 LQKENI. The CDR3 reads CASSPGMGRTEAFF. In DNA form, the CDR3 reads TGTGCCAGCTCACCGGGGATGGGGAGGACTGAAGCTTTCTTT.

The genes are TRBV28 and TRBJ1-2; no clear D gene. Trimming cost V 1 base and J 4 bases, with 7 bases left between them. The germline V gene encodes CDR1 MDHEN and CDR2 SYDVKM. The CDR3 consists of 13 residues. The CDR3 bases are TGTGCCAGCAGTTTATCCAACAGCTATGGCTACACCTTC. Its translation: CASSLSNSYGYTF.

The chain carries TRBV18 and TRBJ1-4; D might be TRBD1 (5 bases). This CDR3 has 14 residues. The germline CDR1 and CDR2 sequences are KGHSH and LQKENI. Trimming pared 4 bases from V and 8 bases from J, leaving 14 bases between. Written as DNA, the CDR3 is TGTGCCAGCTCACTGCAGGGAGCCTACGAAAAACTGTTTTTT. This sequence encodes CASSLQGAYEKLFF.

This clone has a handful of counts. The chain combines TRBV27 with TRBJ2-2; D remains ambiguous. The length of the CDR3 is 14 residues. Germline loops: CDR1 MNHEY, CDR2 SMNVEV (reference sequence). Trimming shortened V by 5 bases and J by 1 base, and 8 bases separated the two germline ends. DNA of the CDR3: TGTGCCAGCAGTCCCCGGATGAACACCGGGGAGCTGTTTTTT. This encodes CASSPRMNTGELFF.

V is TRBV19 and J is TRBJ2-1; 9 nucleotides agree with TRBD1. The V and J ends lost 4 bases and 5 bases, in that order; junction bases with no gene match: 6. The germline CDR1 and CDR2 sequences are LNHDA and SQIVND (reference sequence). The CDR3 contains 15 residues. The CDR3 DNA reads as TGTGCCAGTAGTACTACAGGGGGCGTTAACAATGAGCAGTTCTTC. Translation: CASSTTGGVNNEQFF.

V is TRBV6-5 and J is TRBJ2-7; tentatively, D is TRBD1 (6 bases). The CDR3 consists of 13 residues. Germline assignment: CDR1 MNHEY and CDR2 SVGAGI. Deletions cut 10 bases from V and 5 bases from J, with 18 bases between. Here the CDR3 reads CATRGSGVHEQYF. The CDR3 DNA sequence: TGTGCCACCAGGGGTTCAGGGGTCCACGAGCAGTACTTC.

The CDR3 region has the DNA TGTGCCAGCAGCCCTCAATTCTCTGGAAACACCATATATTTT. Translated: CASSPQFSGNTIYF. The V gene is TRBV3-1 (or the pseudogene TRBV3-2), the J gene TRBJ1-3; D is undetermined. In germline, CDR1 is LGHDT, CDR2 YNNKEL (reference sequence). Deletions cut 4 bases from V and 0 bases from J, with 7 bases between. The CDR3 is 14 residues long.

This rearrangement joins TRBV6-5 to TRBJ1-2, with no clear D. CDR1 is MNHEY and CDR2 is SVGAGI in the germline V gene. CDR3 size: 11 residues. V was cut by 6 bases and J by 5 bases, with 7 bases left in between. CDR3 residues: CASRVAYGYTF. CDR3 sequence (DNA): TGTGCCAGCAGGGTGGCATATGGCTACACCTTC.

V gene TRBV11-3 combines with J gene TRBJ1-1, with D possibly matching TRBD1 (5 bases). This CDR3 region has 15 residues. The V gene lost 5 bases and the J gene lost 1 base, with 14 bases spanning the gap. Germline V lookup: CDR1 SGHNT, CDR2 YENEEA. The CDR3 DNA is TGTGCCAGCAGCGGCGGGGACGGATCGAACACTGAAGCTTTCTTT. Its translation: CASSGGDGSNTEAFF.

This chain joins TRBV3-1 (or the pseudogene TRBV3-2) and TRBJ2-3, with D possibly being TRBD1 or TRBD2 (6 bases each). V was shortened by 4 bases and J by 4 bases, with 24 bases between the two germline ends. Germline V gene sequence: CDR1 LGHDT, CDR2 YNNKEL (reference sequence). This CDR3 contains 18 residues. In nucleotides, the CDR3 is TGTGCCAGCAGCCCTTACTTTGGCGGGACACATTCCCCAGATACGCAGTATTTT. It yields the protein CASSPYFGGTHSPDTQYF.

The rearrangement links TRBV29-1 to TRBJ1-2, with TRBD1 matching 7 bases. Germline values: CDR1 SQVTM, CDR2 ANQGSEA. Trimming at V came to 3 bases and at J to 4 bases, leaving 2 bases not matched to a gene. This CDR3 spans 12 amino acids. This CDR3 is CSVDRGFYGYTF. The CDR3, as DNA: TGCAGCGTTGACAGGGGGTTCTATGGCTACACCTTC.

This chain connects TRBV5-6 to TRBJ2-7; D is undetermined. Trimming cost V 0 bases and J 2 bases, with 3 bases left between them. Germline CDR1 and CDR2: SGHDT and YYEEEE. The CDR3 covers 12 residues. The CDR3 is CASSLDAYEQYF. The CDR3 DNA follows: TGTGCCAGCAGCTTGGATGCCTACGAGCAGTACTTC.

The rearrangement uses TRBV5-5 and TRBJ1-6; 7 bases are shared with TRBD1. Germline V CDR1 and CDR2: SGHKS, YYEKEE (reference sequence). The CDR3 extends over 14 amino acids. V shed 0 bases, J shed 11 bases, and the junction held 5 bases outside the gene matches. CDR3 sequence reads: CASSLVQGPPPLHF. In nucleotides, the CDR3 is TGTGCCAGCAGCTTGGTACAGGGGCCGCCACCCCTCCACTTT.

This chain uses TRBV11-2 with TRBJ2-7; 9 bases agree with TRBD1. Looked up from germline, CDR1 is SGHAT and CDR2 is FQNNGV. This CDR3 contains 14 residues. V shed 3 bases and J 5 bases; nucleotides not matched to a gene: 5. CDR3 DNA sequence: TGTGCCAGCAGCTTGGGACAGGGCACCCACGAGCAGTACTTC. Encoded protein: CASSLGQGTHEQYF.

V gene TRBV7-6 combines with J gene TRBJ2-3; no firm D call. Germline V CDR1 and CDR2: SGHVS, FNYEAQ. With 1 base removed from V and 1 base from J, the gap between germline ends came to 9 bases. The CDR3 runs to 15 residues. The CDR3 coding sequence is TGTGCCAGCAGCTTAGTACCCGAGGGCACAGATACGCAGTATTTT. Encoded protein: CASSLVPEGTDTQYF.

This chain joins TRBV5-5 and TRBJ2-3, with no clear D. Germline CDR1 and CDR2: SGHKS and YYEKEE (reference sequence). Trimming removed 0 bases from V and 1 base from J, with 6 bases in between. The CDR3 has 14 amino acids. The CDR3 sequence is CASSLALGTDTQYF. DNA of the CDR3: TGTGCCAGCAGCTTGGCCCTAGGCACAGATACGCAGTATTTT.

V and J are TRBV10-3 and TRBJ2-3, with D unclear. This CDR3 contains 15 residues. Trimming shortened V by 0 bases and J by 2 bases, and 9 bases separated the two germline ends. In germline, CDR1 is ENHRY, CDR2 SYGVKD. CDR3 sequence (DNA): TGTGCCATCAGTGAGTCTCAGACTGTCACAGATACGCAGTATTTT. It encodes CAISESQTVTDTQYF.

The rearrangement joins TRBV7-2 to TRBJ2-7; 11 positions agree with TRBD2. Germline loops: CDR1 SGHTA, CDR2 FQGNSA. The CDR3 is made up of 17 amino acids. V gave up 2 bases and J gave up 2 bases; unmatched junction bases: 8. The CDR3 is CASSLRTSGGTTYEQYF. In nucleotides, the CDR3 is TGTGCCAGCAGCTTAAGAACTAGCGGGGGAACGACCTACGAGCAGTACTTC.

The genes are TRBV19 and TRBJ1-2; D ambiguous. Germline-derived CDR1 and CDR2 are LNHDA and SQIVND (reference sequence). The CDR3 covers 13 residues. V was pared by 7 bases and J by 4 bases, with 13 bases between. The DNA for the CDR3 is TGTGCCAGTAAGATTGCGGGATTCTATGGCTACACCTTC. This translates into CASKIAGFYGYTF.

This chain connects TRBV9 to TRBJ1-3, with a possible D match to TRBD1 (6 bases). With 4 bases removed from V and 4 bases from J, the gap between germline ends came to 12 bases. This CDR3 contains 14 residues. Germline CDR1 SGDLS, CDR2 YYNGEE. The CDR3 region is CASSTRGEGNTIYF. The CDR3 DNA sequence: TGTGCCAGCAGCACCAGGGGTGAGGGAAACACCATATATTTT.

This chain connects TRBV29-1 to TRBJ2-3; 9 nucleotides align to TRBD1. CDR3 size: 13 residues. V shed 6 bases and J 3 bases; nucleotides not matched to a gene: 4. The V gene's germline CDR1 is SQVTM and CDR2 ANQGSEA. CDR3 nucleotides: TGCAGCGTCACCGGGACAGGGACAGATACGCAGTATTTT. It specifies CSVTGTGTDTQYF.

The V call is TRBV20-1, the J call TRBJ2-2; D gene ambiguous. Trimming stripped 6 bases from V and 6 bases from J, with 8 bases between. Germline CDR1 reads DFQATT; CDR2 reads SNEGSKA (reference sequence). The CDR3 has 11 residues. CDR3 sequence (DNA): TGCAGTGCGAGGAAGGCCGGGGAGCTGTTTTTT. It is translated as CSARKAGELFF.

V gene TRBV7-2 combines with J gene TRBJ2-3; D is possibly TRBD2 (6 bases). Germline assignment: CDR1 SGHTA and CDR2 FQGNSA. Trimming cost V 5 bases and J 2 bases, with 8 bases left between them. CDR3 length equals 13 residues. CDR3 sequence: CASSRDFTDTQYF. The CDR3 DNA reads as TGTGCCAGCAGCCGGGACTTCACAGATACGCAGTATTTT.

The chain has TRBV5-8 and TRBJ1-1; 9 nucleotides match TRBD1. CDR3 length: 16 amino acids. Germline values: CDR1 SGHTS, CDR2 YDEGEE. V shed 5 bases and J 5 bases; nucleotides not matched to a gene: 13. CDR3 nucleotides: TGTGCCAGCAGGACTACCGGGACAGGGTCTGGGACTGAAGCTTTCTTT. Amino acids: CASRTTGTGSGTEAFF. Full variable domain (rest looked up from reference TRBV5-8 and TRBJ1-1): EAGVTQSPTHLIKTRGQQATLRCSPISGHTSVYWYQQALGLGLQFLLWYDEGEERNRGNFPPRFSGRQFPNYSSELNVNALELEDSALYLCASRTTGTGSGTEAFFGQGTRLTVV.

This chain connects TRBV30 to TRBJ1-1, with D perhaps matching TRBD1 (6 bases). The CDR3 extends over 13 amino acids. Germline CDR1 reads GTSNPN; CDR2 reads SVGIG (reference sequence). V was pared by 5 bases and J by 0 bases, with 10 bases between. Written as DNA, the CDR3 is TGTGCCTGGGAAGGGGGGATGAACACTGAAGCTTTCTTT. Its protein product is CAWEGGMNTEAFF.

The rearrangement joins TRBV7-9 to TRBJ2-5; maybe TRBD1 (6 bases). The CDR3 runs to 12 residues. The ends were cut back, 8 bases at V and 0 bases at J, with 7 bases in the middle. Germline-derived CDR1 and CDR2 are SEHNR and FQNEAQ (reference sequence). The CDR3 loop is CASAGDQETQYF. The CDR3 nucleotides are TGTGCCAGCGCAGGGGACCAAGAGACCCAGTACTTC.

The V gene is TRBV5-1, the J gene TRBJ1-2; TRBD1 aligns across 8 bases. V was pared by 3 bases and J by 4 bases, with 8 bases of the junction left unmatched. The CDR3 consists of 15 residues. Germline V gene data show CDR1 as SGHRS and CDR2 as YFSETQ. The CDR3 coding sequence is TGCGCCAGCAGCTCCCCGGACAGGGATCCCTATGGCTACACCTTC. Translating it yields CASSSPDRDPYGYTF.